Below are 5 T cell receptor beta chains sequenced from a single sample in a study of identical twins listed by TCRdb under 2016. The library was made by 5' RACE. These reads were obtained on an Illumina HiSeq 2000. The public sequencing data were trimmed at Q25 with fastp and processed into clonotypes with MiXCR by TCRdb, which kept only in-frame beta chains. Entries that share a CDR3 protein sequence are merged under the most common genes and DNA. The sample contains about 890,000 distinct CDR3 sequences, approximately 13% of them found a single time. 1.5% to 2% of the sample goes to the ten largest clones. The same specimen was also included in a second study, on yellow fever vaccine responses in identical twins.

Sequenced: PBMCs. These receptors all come from a young woman in good health.

This clonotype has more than one count but fewer than ten. The chain carries TRBV6-1 and TRBJ2-7, with 10 bases that match TRBD1. CDR3 length equals 15 residues. V shed 4 bases, J shed 3 bases, and the junction held 6 bases outside the gene matches. Germline values: CDR1 MNHNS, CDR2 SASEGT. Here the CDR3 DNA reads TGTGCCAGCAGTGCTCCGGGACAGGGGCTCTACGAGCAGTACGTC. This codes for CASSAPGQGLYEQYV.

The chain recombines TRBV2 with TRBJ1-2; D unclear. V was trimmed by 9 bases and J by 0 bases, leaving 17 bases between them. Germline values: CDR1 SNHLY, CDR2 FYNNEI. The CDR3 extends over 15 amino acids. CDR3 sequence reads: CARNPRADSNYGYTF. Written as DNA, the CDR3 is TGTGCCAGAAACCCGAGGGCAGATTCTAACTATGGCTACACCTTC.

In this sample, this clonotype turned up many times. V usage is TRBV12-3 or TRBV12-4 and J usage is TRBJ1-5; TRBD1 is a possible D gene (6 bases). V lost 8 bases to trimming and J lost 2 bases, with 13 bases between them. The CDR3 contains 14 residues. The CDR3 reads CASQGLEGNQPQHF. CDR3 DNA sequence: TGTGCCAGCCAGGGGTTGGAGGGCAATCAGCCCCAGCATTTT.

This clonotype was seen a handful of times. The genes are TRBV20-1 and TRBJ2-2; D tentatively fits TRBD1 or TRBD2 (5 bases each). Germline CDR1 and CDR2: DFQATT and SNEGSKA (reference sequence). The CDR3 length is 14 residues. The ends were cut back, 1 base at V and 7 bases at J, with 13 bases in the middle. DNA for the CDR3: TGCAGTGCTAGAGTGGGGGTTTCAAGCGGGGAGCTGTTTTTT. Protein product: CSARVGVSSGELFF.

This rearrangement joins TRBV4-1 to TRBJ1-3; possibly TRBD1 for D (5 bases). Trimming cost V 1 base and J 9 bases, with 16 bases left between them. The CDR3 totals 15 residues. Germline values: CDR1 MGHRA, CDR2 YSYEKL. The CDR3, as DNA: TGCGCCAGCAGCCAAGTGGGCAGTCTGGGGGGCACCATATATTTT. Encoded protein: CASSQVGSLGGTIYF.